This TCR beta chain stems from a study of T cell responses to AZD1222 COVID-19 vaccine. The study, taken as a whole, reports: The study found Spike-specific TCR breadth and depth rose after two AZD1222 doses.

Germline V gene data show CDR1 as GTSNPN and CDR2 as SVGIG (reference sequence). The CDR3 is 16 residues long. The V gene end was trimmed by 3 bases and the J gene end by 5 bases; junction bases not matched to a gene: 10. Samples with a second dose at about 4 or about 12 weeks were pooled together. This table comes from immunoSEQ multiplex PCR, and its TCRdb copy is limited to in-frame clones, with some not included. The sample contains more than 120,000 clones, 89% of which appear only once. This clone was observed a few times. The antigen is undetermined. The TCR was taken from an adult who received the AZD1222 COVID-19 vaccine. The rearrangement joins TRBV30 to TRBJ2-3, with 11 bases identical to TRBD1. Sequencing was performed on peripheral blood, taken 28 days after the second AZD1222 dose. For the CDR3, the DNA is TGTGCCTGGAGGTTGAGGGGACAGGGGGTAGGAGATACGCAGTATTTT. This sequence encodes CAWRLRGQGVGDTQYF.